The next 19 T cell receptor beta chains were all read from a single sample in a study of identical twins. TCRdb recomputed calls from the 5' RACE reads with MiXCR, one row per CDR3 protein. This sample has about 720,000 distinct CDR3 sequences, with 18% found just once. This sample was also put to use in a study of T cells expressing NK-cell markers.

The sample was PBMCs. The receptors were sampled from a woman aged 18-30 years in good health.

This rearrangement joins TRBV6-2 or TRBV6-3 to TRBJ2-1; D ambiguous. Germline lookup yields CDR1 MNHEY and CDR2 SVGEGT. The V and J ends lost 4 bases and 3 bases respectively, with 22 bases between them. CDR3 size: 18 residues. CDR3 in amino acids: CASSSQPVRLEVYNEQFF. CDR3 in DNA: TGTGCCAGCAGTTCCCAACCCGTAAGACTCGAAGTCTACAATGAGCAGTTCTTC.

This clonotype occurred a few times. J is TRBJ2-1 and V is TRBV2; 11 positions match TRBD2. J gave up 7 bases and V 6 bases, and 17 bases lay outside the gene matches. Germline CDR1 reads SNHLY; CDR2 reads FYNNEI. The CDR3 has 18 amino acids. CDR3 DNA sequence: TGTGCCAGCAGCAAAACGTTACTACTAGCGGGAGTCCGGAATGAGCAGTTCTTC. Protein product: CASSKTLLLAGVRNEQFF.

CDR3 DNA sequence: TGCAGTAGGGCTAGCGGGCTACGGGAGCAGTTCTTC. This gives the protein CSRASGLREQFF. The chain carries TRBV20-1 and TRBJ2-1, with 8 bases matching TRBD2. Germline V lookup: CDR1 DFQATT, CDR2 SNEGSKA (reference sequence). Trimming at V came to 8 bases and at J to 10 bases, leaving 10 bases not matched to a gene. The CDR3 is 12 residues long.

The sample holds one count of this clonotype. A junction boundary mismatches the germline segment, possibly from a read error. The chain uses TRBV20-1 and TRBJ2-6, with a tentative D call TRBD2 (6 bases). The CDR3 is 20 amino acids. The V gene's germline CDR1 is DFQATT and CDR2 SNEGSKA (reference sequence). For the CDR3, the DNA is TGCTGTGCTAGAAGAGCGGGTAGAACCGCTCTTGATATTGGGGCCAACGTCCTGACTTTC. It is translated as CCARRAGRTALDIGANVLTF.

The V and J genes are TRBV6-5 and TRBJ2-1; 7 bases align to TRBD2. CDR1 MNHEY and CDR2 SVGAGI come from the germline V gene. This CDR3 contains 15 residues. V shed 2 bases, J shed 2 bases, and the junction held 3 bases outside the gene matches. The CDR3 bases are TGTGCCAGCAGTTACGGAACTAGCGCCTACAATGAGCAGTTCTTC. Translating gives CASSYGTSAYNEQFF.

This clonotype has more than one count but fewer than ten. This chain uses TRBV5-1 with TRBJ2-7; perhaps TRBD1 as D (6 bases). Germline V gene lookup returns CDR1 SGHRS and CDR2 YFSETQ. The ends were cut back, 0 bases at V and 5 bases at J, with 9 bases in the middle. CDR3 length equals 13 residues. In DNA form, the CDR3 reads TGCGCCAGCAGCTTGGGACAGGTGGACGAGCAGTACTTC. It specifies CASSLGQVDEQYF.

This clonotype was seen only a few times. V and J are TRBV9 and TRBJ2-1, with D possibly being TRBD2 (5 bases). The CDR3 totals 14 residues. The V end lost 0 bases, the J end lost 6 bases, and 10 bases lay between the germline ends. Germline CDR1 SGDLS, CDR2 YYNGEE. CDR3 protein: CASSVGSAGNEQFF. In DNA form, the CDR3 reads TGTGCCAGCAGCGTAGGGAGTGCGGGCAATGAGCAGTTCTTC.

The J gene is TRBJ2-1, the V gene TRBV4-3, with 11 bases lining up with TRBD2. The CDR3 extends over 15 amino acids. Germline CDR1 reads LGHNA; CDR2 reads YSLEER. Unmatched junction bases numbered 5, after V lost 3 bases and J lost 7 bases. The CDR3 region has the DNA TGCGCCAGCAGCCACCCAGGGACTAGCGGTAATGAGCAGTTCTTC. Amino acid sequence: CASSHPGTSGNEQFF.

The chain uses TRBV20-1 and TRBJ1-6; weak D call: TRBD1 (5 bases). CDR3 length equals 13 residues. Looked up from germline, CDR1 is DFQATT and CDR2 is SNEGSKA (reference sequence). V was pared by 5 bases and J by 7 bases, with 12 bases between. The CDR3 DNA reads TGCAGTGCTTTGGCAGGGTGGAATTCACCCCTCCACTTT. Protein product: CSALAGWNSPLHF.

The V gene is TRBV5-1, the J gene TRBJ1-2; a weak D match, TRBD1 (5 bases). Deletions cut 5 bases from V and 0 bases from J, with 17 bases between. The CDR3 spans 16 residues. CDR1 is SGHRS, CDR2 YFSETQ, per germline. This CDR3 reads CASRGTSLVANYGYTF. The CDR3 DNA is TGCGCCAGCAGGGGGACGTCCCTTGTAGCTAACTATGGCTACACCTTC.

The rearrangement uses TRBV7-2 and TRBJ2-7; D remains unclear. The CDR3 is made up of 14 amino acids. In germline, CDR1 is SGHTA, CDR2 FQGNSA. The V end lost 1 base, the J end lost 3 bases, and 10 bases lay between the germline ends. CDR3 amino acids: CASSLEGWNYEQYF. The CDR3 nucleotides read TGTGCCAGCAGCTTAGAAGGCTGGAACTACGAGCAGTACTTC. The whole variable domain, filled in from reference TRBV7-2 and TRBJ2-7, reads GAGVSQSPSNKVTEKGKDVELRCDPISGHTALYWYRQSLGQGLEFLIYFQGNSAPDKSGLPSDRFSAERTGGSVSTLTIQRTQQEDSAVYLCASSLEGWNYEQYFGPGTRLTVT.

The chain carries TRBV7-2 and TRBJ2-2; TRBD1 agrees at 12 bases. The germline gives CDR1 SGHTA, CDR2 FQGNSA. There are 16 residues in the CDR3. With 1 base clipped from V and 6 bases from J, the junction kept 3 bases outside the gene matches. The chain's CDR3 is CASSLVGTGGPGELFF. DNA for the CDR3: TGTGCCAGCAGCTTAGTTGGGACAGGGGGCCCCGGGGAGCTGTTTTTT.

The sample holds a few counts of this clonotype. The DNA for the CDR3 is TGTGCCAGCAGCCCGGCCCGCAGCTCCTACGAGCAGTACTTC. Protein product: CASSPARSSYEQYF. This rearrangement joins TRBV3-1 to TRBJ2-7; no clear D gene. The germline V gene encodes CDR1 LGHDT and CDR2 YNNKEL (reference sequence). The CDR3 consists of 14 residues. V was pared by 4 bases and J by 0 bases, with 10 bases between.

The rearrangement uses TRBV5-1 and TRBJ2-5; either TRBD1 or TRBD2 may supply D (5 bases each). The CDR3 contains 13 residues. Germline lookup yields CDR1 SGHRS and CDR2 YFSETQ. Between the trimmed V and J ends, which lost 4 bases and 11 bases, there was a span of 18 bases. This CDR3 reads CASSTGTHEGQYF. The CDR3 DNA reads TGCGCCAGCAGCACCGGGACCCACGAGGGTCAGTACTTC.

The CDR3 spells CATSDFAVPGQDFRYNEQFF. For the CDR3, the DNA is TGTGCCACCAGTGATTTTGCCGTCCCGGGACAGGATTTTCGGTACAATGAGCAGTTCTTC. V usage is TRBV24-1 and J usage is TRBJ2-1, with TRBD1 identical over 8 bases. The CDR3 is made up of 20 amino acids. The junction had 17 bases not matched to a gene; V was cut back by 1 base and J by 4 bases. Germline V gives CDR1 KGHDR, CDR2 SFDVKD.

The sample holds a few counts of this clonotype. The gene calls are TRBV2 and TRBJ1-2, with 11 bases matching TRBD1. Germline-derived CDR1 and CDR2 are SNHLY and FYNNEI. With 4 bases clipped from V and 5 bases from J, the junction kept 6 bases outside the gene matches. This CDR3 spans 15 amino acids. In nucleotides, the CDR3 is TGTGCCAGCAGTGTTGGGACAGGGGGAGGTTATGGCTACACCTTC. Amino acids: CASSVGTGGGYGYTF.

This sequence joins TRBV5-5 and TRBJ1-6; 7 positions match TRBD1. V trimming: 4 bases; J trimming: 11 bases; junction bases outside the gene matches: 9. The germline V gene has CDR1 SGHKS and CDR2 YYEKEE (reference sequence). CDR3 length: 14 amino acids. CDR3 protein: CASSPGTAKTPLHF. The CDR3 bases are TGTGCCAGCAGCCCAGGGACAGCTAAGACACCCCTCCACTTT.

For this clonotype: One end of the junction does not line up with germline, which may come from a read error. The chain is built from TRBV7-7 and TRBJ2-1; 7 nucleotides agree with TRBD1. This CDR3 has 15 amino acids. Germline assignment: CDR1 SSHAT and CDR2 FNYEAQ (reference sequence). Here the CDR3 DNA reads TGTGCTAGCAGCCCTCACAGGGGAAGGGACAATGAGCAGTTCTTC. Amino acids: CASSPHRGRDNEQFF.

This sequence joins TRBV5-1 and TRBJ1-2, with a tentative D call TRBD1 (5 bases). Germline lookup yields CDR1 SGHRS and CDR2 YFSETQ. V lost 2 bases and J lost 6, with 11 bases in between. This CDR3 comprises 13 residues. The CDR3 loop is CASSFYPGDGYTF. Written as DNA, the CDR3 is TGCGCCAGCAGCTTTTACCCGGGGGATGGCTACACCTTC.